This is a list of T cell receptor beta chains from one sample in a study of cytomegalovirus exposure and HLA in healthy donors. Measured with immunoSEQ multiplex PCR; TCRdb has only the in-frame clones, and not every one. The sample includes 90,000 to 150,000 clones. Sequenced: PBMCs. All receptors derive from a man aged 18 to 30 in good health and CMV-seronegative. Both conserved end residues are part of each CDR3. D genes are given only for firm matches.

TGTGCCAGCAGCTTAGGCGGGATATACCAAGAGACCCAGTACTTC CASSLGGIYQETQYF TRBJ2-5 TRBV11-3 NA
TGTGCCAGTAGTGTGGGACTAGCATGGAGCGAGCAGTACTTC CASSVGLAWSEQYF TRBJ2-7 TRBV19 TRBD2
TGTGCCAGCAGCTCGAGTTCGGGGGACACTGAAGCTTTCTTT CASSSSSGDTEAFF TRBJ1-1 TRBV7-9 NA
TGTGCCAGTAGTCGGGGGACAGGGGTAAATCAGCCCCAGCATTTT CASSRGTGVNQPQHF TRBJ1-5 TRBV19 TRBD1
TGTGCCAGCAGCGACAGGAATTCACCCCTCCACTTT CASSDRNSPLHF TRBJ1-6 TRBV13 NA
TGTGCCTGGCATCATTTTTCGACAGGAGGCTACACCTTC CAWHHFSTGGYTF TRBJ1-2 TRBV30 NA
TGCGCCAGCAGCTTGGTTCACATAAATCAGCCCCAGCATTTT CASSLVHINQPQHF TRBJ1-5 TRBV5-1 NA
TGTGCCAGCCGCAGGGGGGACAACTATGGCTACACCTTC CASRRGDNYGYTF TRBJ1-2 TRBV6-5 TRBD1
TGTGCCAGTAGTCTCAACCGGGACATCGGCCTTTATTCCACCTTC CASSLNRDIGLYSTF TRBJ1-2 TRBV19 NA
TGCGCCAGCCGCTTTGAGCCGGGAGATACGCAGTATTTT CASRFEPGDTQYF TRBJ2-3 TRBV5-1 NA
TGCGCCAGCAGCTTGGCCGGTGAAGATACGCAGTATTTT CASSLAGEDTQYF TRBJ2-3 TRBV5-1 NA
TGTGCCAGCAGTTTTACGGGGGGCGGAGGTGGCTACACCTTC CASSFTGGGGGYTF TRBJ1-2 TRBV28 NA
TGTGCCAGCAGTTACATTGGGCAGATTAATGAAAAACTGTTTTTT CASSYIGQINEKLFF TRBJ1-4 TRBV6-5 NA
TGTGCCAGCAGTTCCTTGCGGGGGTACACCGGGGAGCTGTTTTTT CASSSLRGYTGELFF TRBJ2-2 TRBV27 TRBD2
TGTGCCAGCAGCCCGAAGGGCGGGGGGGCGACAGATACGCAGTATTTT CASSPKGGGATDTQYF TRBJ2-3 TRBV7-6 TRBD2
TGTGCCAGCAGCTTAGGACAGGGGAACACCGGGGAGCTGTTTTTT CASSLGQGNTGELFF TRBJ2-2 TRBV11-3 TRBD1
TGTGCCAGCAGCTTGAGCGGGAGGGCCCGTGAAGAGCAGTACTTC CASSLSGRAREEQYF TRBJ2-7 TRBV5-4 TRBD2
TGTGCCAGCAGCTTCTACATAAAGTCGGGGGAGCAGTACTTC CASSFYIKSGEQYF TRBJ2-5 TRBV5-6 NA
TGTGCCAGCAGCTTGCGGGAGTGGGGCACAGATACGCAGTATTTT CASSLREWGTDTQYF TRBJ2-3 TRBV7-9 TRBD2
TGTGCCAGCAGCTTACAGGGTACAGCTGGAAACACCATATATTTT CASSLQGTAGNTIYF TRBJ1-3 TRBV5-4 NA
TGTGCCAGCAGCTTAGCCAGGTACTATGGCTACACCTTC CASSLARYYGYTF TRBJ1-2 TRBV7-9 NA
TGTGCCAGCAGCTTTCCAGGGCGGGCCAAAAACATTCAGTACTTC CASSFPGRAKNIQYF TRBJ2-4 TRBV5-6 NA
TGTGCCATCAGTGAGAGACAGGGGGCGCCCACCGGGGAGCTGTTTTTT CAISERQGAPTGELFF TRBJ2-2 TRBV10-3 TRBD1
TGTGCCAGCGGACAGGGCCAGTACGAGCAGTACTTC CASGQGQYEQYF TRBJ2-7 TRBV6-5 TRBD1
TGTGCCAGCAGGCGGACAGGAACCAATGAAGCTTTCTTT CASRRTGTNEAFF TRBJ1-1 TRBV6-1 TRBD1
TGTGCCAGCAATAGCGGGAGGGCCGGGAATGAGCAGTTCTTC CASNSGRAGNEQFF TRBJ2-1 TRBV7-2 TRBD2
TGCGCCAGCAGGGTGACAATCTACAATGAGCAGTTCTTC CASRVTIYNEQFF TRBJ2-1 TRBV5-1 NA
TGTGCCAGCAGCGTAGAGATGGGGGCAGGTGGCTACACCTTC CASSVEMGAGGYTF TRBJ1-2 TRBV9 NA
TGTGCCAGCAGCACCCAACTAGCGGGAGAGCAAGAGACCCAGTACTTC CASSTQLAGEQETQYF TRBJ2-5 TRBV7-8 TRBD2
TGTGCCAGCAGCTTAGCGACGGACAGGGGAGGCGGCTACACCTTC CASSLATDRGGGYTF TRBJ1-2 TRBV7-9 TRBD1
TGTGCCAGCAGGTTGACAGAGACGAACACTGAAGCTTTCTTT CASRLTETNTEAFF TRBJ1-1 TRBV2 NA
TGTGCCAGCAGCTCTCTGGGGGGTGACACTGAAGCTTTCTTT CASSSLGGDTEAFF TRBJ1-1 TRBV7-9 NA
TGTGCCAGCAGCTTGGGACAGAACACCGGGGAGCTGTTTTTT CASSLGQNTGELFF TRBJ2-2 TRBV5-4 NA
TGTGCCATCAGTGAACTGGGGGCCGTTTGGGGAAACACCATATATTTT CAISELGAVWGNTIYF TRBJ1-3 TRBV10-3 NA
TGTGCCAGCAGCTTCAACTACGAGCAGTACTTC CASSFNYEQYF TRBJ2-7 TRBV11-2 NA
TGTGCCAGCCGGATGGGCGAGCAGTTCTTC CASRMGEQFF TRBJ2-1 TRBV6-1 NA
TGTGCCAGCAGCTTAGGGCAGGGTAGGGTGGAAGTGAACACTGAAGCTTTCTTT CASSLGQGRVEVNTEAFF TRBJ1-1 TRBV7-9 NA
TGTGCCAGCAGCCTCCCACAGGGTACGAACACTGAAGCTTTCTTT CASSLPQGTNTEAFF TRBJ1-1 TRBV16 NA
TGTGCCAGCAGCTTAGATGGGGAAGGAAGCGGGAGTCGATTTGAGCAGTTCTTC CASSLDGEGSGSRFEQFF TRBJ2-1 TRBV11-2 TRBD2
TGTGCCAGCAGCCCCCGGGAGGCCCCCCCCGGGGAGCAGTACTTC CASSPREAPPGEQYF TRBJ2-7 TRBV13 TRBD2
TGTGCCAGCAGTGGGCAGGGGGGCCTCTACGAGCAGTACTTC CASSGQGGLYEQYF TRBJ2-7 TRBV6-1 NA
TGTGCCAGCGGGGGACAGGGCCCAACTTCCTACAATGAGCAGTTCTTC CASGGQGPTSYNEQFF TRBJ2-1 TRBV9 TRBD1
TGCAGCGTTTCCGGGACTATTAACACTGAAGCTTTCTTT CSVSGTINTEAFF TRBJ1-1 TRBV29-1 NA
TGTGCCAGCAGTCCAGAGGAAAAAACAGGGTACTATGGCTACACCTTC CASSPEEKTGYYGYTF TRBJ1-2 TRBV2 NA
TGTGCCAGCAGAGAACGACAGGGTCCTGGAAACACCATATATTTT CASRERQGPGNTIYF TRBJ1-3 TRBV6-1 TRBD1
TGCGCCAGCAGCTTGGAGGGGGTGGGGAGATTCTTC CASSLEGVGRFF TRBJ2-1 TRBV5-1 NA
TGCGCCAGCAGCACCCGACTAGCGGAACTACGGGAGACCCAGTACTTC CASSTRLAELRETQYF TRBJ2-5 TRBV5-1 TRBD2
TGTGCCAGCACCCTGCGAGCGGGAACGGTCAACGAGCAGTACTTC CASTLRAGTVNEQYF TRBJ2-7 TRBV6-1 TRBD2
TGTGCCAGCAGTCTACACAGGGTACTAATCTACGAGCAGTACTTC CASSLHRVLIYEQYF TRBJ2-7 TRBV28 NA
TGTGCCAGCAACTCGGGGTTATCTAAGGGACAGCCAAACACTGAAGCTTTCTTT CASNSGLSKGQPNTEAFF TRBJ1-1 TRBV11-2 TRBD1
TGTGCCAGCAGTGATGAAGCGTCGAGCACAGATACGCAGTATTTT CASSDEASSTDTQYF TRBJ2-3 TRBV6-4 NA
TGTGCCAGCAGAACAGGCGGGGGTACCTACGAGCAGTACTTC CASRTGGGTYEQYF TRBJ2-7 TRBV7-3 TRBD2
TGTGCCAGCAGAGGGGGGGCAACATCCAATGAGCAGTTCTTC CASRGGATSNEQFF TRBJ2-1 TRBV2 NA
TGTGCCAGCAATTCGGGACATGTGAATCAGCCCCAGCATTTT CASNSGHVNQPQHF TRBJ1-5 TRBV6-1 NA
TGTGCCAGCAGAACAGGGGCGAACACCGGGGAGCTGTTTTTT CASRTGANTGELFF TRBJ2-2 TRBV6-5 TRBD1
TGTGCCAGCAGAAGGACAGGCTCCTACGAGCAGTACTTC CASRRTGSYEQYF TRBJ2-7 TRBV27 TRBD1
TGCGCCAGCAGCTTGGCAACAGATACGCAGTATTTT CASSLATDTQYF TRBJ2-3 TRBV5-1 NA